This TCR beta chain is from a study of blood T cell repertoires in COVID-19. About the research overall: Sample material is recorded as cDNA or gDNA derived from T cells, B-cell-depleted T cells, or PBMCs.

Method: immunoSEQ multiplex PCR; TCRdb's copy keeps in-frame clones and lacks some. Altogether about 140,000 clones are present, 80% to 90% being singletons, with the ten largest covering around 4.5%. Donors of Cohort 3 who recovered were those that had two negative PCRs, clearance, or symptom resolution. CDR3 length equals 13 residues. The ends lost 4 bases at V and 3 bases at J; junction bases unmatched: 3. This clone showed up just a few times. The clonotype was recovered from a man over 45 who had recovered from COVID-19. The rearrangement links TRBV12-3 or TRBV12-4 to TRBJ2-7, with 7 bases aligning to TRBD1. The specimen sequenced was PBMCs or T cells enriched from blood (not recorded which). This CDR3 is CASSSGQYYEQYF. The CDR3 DNA reads as TGTGCCAGCAGTTCGGGACAGTACTACGAGCAGTACTTC.